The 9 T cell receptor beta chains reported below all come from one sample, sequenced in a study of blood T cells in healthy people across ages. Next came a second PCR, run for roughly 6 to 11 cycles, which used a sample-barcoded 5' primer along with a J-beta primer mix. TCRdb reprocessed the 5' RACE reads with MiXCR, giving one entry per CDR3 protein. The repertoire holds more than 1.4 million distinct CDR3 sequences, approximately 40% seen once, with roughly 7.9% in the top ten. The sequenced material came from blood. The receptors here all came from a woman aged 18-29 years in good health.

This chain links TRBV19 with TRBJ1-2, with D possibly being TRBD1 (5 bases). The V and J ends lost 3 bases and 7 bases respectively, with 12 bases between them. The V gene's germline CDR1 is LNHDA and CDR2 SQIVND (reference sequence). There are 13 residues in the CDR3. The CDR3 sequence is CASSMGRESGYTF. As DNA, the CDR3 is TGTGCCAGTAGTATGGGCAGGGAATCTGGCTACACCTTC.

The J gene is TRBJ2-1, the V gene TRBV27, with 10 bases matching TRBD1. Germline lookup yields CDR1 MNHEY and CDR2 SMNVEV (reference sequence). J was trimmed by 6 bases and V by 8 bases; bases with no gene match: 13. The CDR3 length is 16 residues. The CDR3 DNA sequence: TGTGCCAGCCAGTCCTCGAAGGACAGGGGGATCAATGAGCAGTTCTTC. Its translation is CASQSSKDRGINEQFF.

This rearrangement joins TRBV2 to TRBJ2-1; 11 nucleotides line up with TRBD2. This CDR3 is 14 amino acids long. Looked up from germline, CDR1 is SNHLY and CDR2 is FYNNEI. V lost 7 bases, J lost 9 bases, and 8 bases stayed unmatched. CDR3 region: CASNSGGGYVEQFF. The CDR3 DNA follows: TGTGCCAGCAATAGCGGGGGGGGGTACGTTGAGCAGTTCTTC.

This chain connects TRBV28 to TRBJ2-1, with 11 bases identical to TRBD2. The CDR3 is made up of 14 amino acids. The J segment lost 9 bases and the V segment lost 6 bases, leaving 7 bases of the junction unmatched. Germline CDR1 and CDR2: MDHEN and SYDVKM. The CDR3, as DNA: TGTGCCAGCAGGCGTAGCGGGGGGGGAGGTGAGCAGTTCTTC. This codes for CASRRSGGGGEQFF. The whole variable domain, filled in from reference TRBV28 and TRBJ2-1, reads DVKVTQSSRYLVKRTGEKVFLECVQDMDHENMFWYRQDPGLGLRLIYFSYDVKMKEKGDIPEGYSVSREKKERFSLILESASTNQTSMYLCASRRSGGGGEQFFGPGTRLTVL.

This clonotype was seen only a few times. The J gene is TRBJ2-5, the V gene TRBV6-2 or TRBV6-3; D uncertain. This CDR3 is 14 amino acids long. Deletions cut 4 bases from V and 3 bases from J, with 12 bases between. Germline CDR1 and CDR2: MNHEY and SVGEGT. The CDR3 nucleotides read TGTGCCAGCAGTTTTGAATATCAAGAAGAGACCCAGTACTTC. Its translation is CASSFEYQEETQYF.

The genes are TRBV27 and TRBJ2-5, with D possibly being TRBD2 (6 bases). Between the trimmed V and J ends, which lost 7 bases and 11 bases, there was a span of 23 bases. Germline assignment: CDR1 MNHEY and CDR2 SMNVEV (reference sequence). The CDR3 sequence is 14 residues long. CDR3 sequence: CASTPSGLFHKQYF. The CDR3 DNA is TGTGCCAGCACCCCCTCGGGACTTTTTCATAAGCAGTACTTC.

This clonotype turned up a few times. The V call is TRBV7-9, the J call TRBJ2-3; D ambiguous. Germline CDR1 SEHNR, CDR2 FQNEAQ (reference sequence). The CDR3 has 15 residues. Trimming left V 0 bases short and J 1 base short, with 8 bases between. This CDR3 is CASSLAVLRTDTQYF. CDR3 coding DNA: TGTGCCAGCAGCTTAGCGGTTCTCCGCACAGATACGCAGTATTTT. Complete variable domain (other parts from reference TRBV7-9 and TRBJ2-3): DTGVSQNPRHKITKRGQNVTFRCDPISEHNRLYWYRQTLGQGPEFLTYFQNEAQLEKSRLLSDRFSAERPKGSFSTLEIQRTEQGDSAMYLCASSLAVLRTDTQYFGPGTRLTVL.

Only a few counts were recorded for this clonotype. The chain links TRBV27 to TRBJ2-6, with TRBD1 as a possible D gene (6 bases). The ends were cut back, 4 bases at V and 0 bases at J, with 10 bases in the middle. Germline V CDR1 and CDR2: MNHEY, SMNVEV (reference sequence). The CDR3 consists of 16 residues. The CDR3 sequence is CASSSRTASGANVLTF. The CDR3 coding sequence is TGTGCCAGCAGTTCAAGGACAGCCTCTGGGGCCAACGTCCTGACTTTC.

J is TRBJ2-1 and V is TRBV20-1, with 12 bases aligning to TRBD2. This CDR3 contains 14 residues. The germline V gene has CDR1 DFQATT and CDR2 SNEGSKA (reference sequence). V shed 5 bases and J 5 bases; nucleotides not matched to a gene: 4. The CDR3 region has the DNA TGCAGTGCTTACGGGACTAGCGGGCACAATGAGCAGTTCTTC. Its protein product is CSAYGTSGHNEQFF.